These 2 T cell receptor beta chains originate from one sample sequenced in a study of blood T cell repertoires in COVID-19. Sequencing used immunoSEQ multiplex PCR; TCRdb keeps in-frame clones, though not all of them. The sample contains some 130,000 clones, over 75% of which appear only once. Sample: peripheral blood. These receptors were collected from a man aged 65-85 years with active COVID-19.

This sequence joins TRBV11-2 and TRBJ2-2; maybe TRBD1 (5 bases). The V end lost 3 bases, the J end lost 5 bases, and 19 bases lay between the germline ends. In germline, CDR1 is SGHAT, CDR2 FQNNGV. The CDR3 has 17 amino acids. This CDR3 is CASSLMGRARSTGELFF. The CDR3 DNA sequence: TGTGCCAGCAGCTTGATGGGGCGAGCCAGGAGTACCGGGGAGCTGTTTTTT.

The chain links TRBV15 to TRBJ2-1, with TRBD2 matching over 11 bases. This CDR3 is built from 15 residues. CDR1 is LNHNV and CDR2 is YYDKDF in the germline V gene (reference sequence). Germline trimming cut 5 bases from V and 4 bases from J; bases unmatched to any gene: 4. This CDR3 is CATSPTSGGYNEQFF. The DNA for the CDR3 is TGTGCCACCAGCCCTACTAGCGGGGGATACAATGAGCAGTTCTTC.